This is a list of T cell receptor beta chains from one sample in a study of OX40 agonist ivuxolimab in advanced cancers. Sequencing was performed with immunoSEQ multiplex PCR; in TCRdb, only in-frame clones are kept and a portion is missing. The table includes approximately 97,000 clones, 70% to 90% detected once. This sample comprised CD4+ or CD8+ T cells sorted from blood, obtained in a trial of the OX40 agonist ivuxolimab. These receptors originate from an adult with an advanced solid tumor such as melanoma, head and neck, liver or kidney cancer. CDR3s include the opening cysteine and the closing phenylalanine or tryptophan. A D gene is named only where the DNA matches it firmly. A clone size is listed for some rows: how often the clone was seen (once, few, many), or a class if it is expanded.

-	TRBV9	-	TRBJ2-5	TGTGCCAGCAGCGAGGGACTCCTGGGGGAGACCCAGTACTTC	CASSEGLLGETQYF
-	TRBV6-5	once	TRBJ2-1	TGTGCCAGCAGTTACTCGAATGGCGGTTACAATGAGCAGTTCTTC	CASSYSNGGYNEQFF
-	TRBV5-8	-	TRBJ1-4	TGTGCCAGCAGCTTTGGAGGGGAAGGAAGTAATGAAAAACTGTTTTTT	CASSFGGEGSNEKLFF
TRBD2	TRBV7-8	-	TRBJ2-1	TGTGCCAGCAGCCCTAGCGGGACGACTTACAATGAGCAGTTCTTC	CASSPSGTTYNEQFF
-	TRBV9	-	TRBJ2-3	TGTGCCAGCAGCGTTTGGGGGGAGACCGGGACAGTAGGAGGGGCAGATACGCAGTATTTT	CASSVWGETGTVGGADTQYF
TRBD2	TRBV6-1	-	TRBJ2-2	TGTGCCAGCAGCGTGACTAGCGGGAGCACCGGGGAGCTGTTTTTT	CASSVTSGSTGELFF
-	TRBV2	once	TRBJ1-1	TGTGCCAGCACCCCCGGTTTTGGGGCCCGCGGATTCGCTGAAGCTTTCTTT	CASTPGFGARGFAEAFF
-	TRBV7-6	-	TRBJ1-1	TGTGCCAGCAGCAGGGGCGGCACTGAAGCTTTCTTT	CASSRGGTEAFF
TRBD2	TRBV9	-	TRBJ2-7	TGTGCCAGCAGCGTAGGGGTTAGCGGGAGGGCCGGAGTCTACGAGCAGTACTTC	CASSVGVSGRAGVYEQYF
TRBD1	TRBV7-7	-	TRBJ2-1	TGTGCTAGCAGCCCCCGACAGGGGCGCGGCAATGAGCAGTTCTTC	CASSPRQGRGNEQFF
TRBD2	TRBV19	-	TRBJ2-7	TGTGCCAGTAGTATGCGGCGGGAGACTCGGGAGCAGTACTTC	CASSMRRETREQYF
-	TRBV5-1	-	TRBJ2-7	TGCGCCAGCAGCTTGTTAGGAACCTACGAGCAGTACTTC	CASSLLGTYEQYF
-	TRBV10-2	-	TRBJ2-1	TGCGCCAGCAGTAACTCCCAACGAGAAAAAAGGAATGAGCAGTTCTTC	CASSNSQREKRNEQFF
TRBD1	TRBV5-1	-	TRBJ1-2	TGCGCCAGCAGCCAGGGACAGATAAACTATGGCTACACCTTC	CASSQGQINYGYTF
-	TRBV6-5	-	TRBJ1-6	TGTGCCAGCAGTTACGATCGGGGCTCACCCCTCCACTTT	CASSYDRGSPLHF
-	TRBV11-2	-	TRBJ2-1	TGTGCCAGCAGCTTATCAACCGGTGAGCAGTTCTTC	CASSLSTGEQFF
TRBD1	TRBV4-3	-	TRBJ1-1	TGCGCCAGCAGCCAAGAAGGGGACAGGGGGAACACTGAAGCTTTCTTT	CASSQEGDRGNTEAFF
-	TRBV15	-	TRBJ2-7	TGTGCCACCAGCAGAGACCGACTAACCTGGGACGAGCAGTACTTC	CATSRDRLTWDEQYF
TRBD1	TRBV5-4	-	TRBJ2-7	TGTGCCAGCAGCTTGGGACAGGGCCAAGGGTCCTACGAGCAGTACTTC	CASSLGQGQGSYEQYF
TRBD1	TRBV7-8	-	TRBJ1-1	TGTGCCAGCAGCTCCAGGACAGGCGGGGACACTGAAGCTTTCTTT	CASSSRTGGDTEAFF
-	TRBV19	-	TRBJ2-5	TGTGCCAGTAGTATTGGTTTACAAGAGACCCAGTACTTC	CASSIGLQETQYF
TRBD1	TRBV5-4	-	TRBJ2-7	TGTGCCAGCTCTCATCCGGGACAGGGTTTCTACGAGCAGTACTTC	CASSHPGQGFYEQYF
TRBD1	TRBV6-5	-	TRBJ1-3	TGTGCCAGCAGTTACGACAGGGTTGAGGCTGGAAACACCATATATTTT	CASSYDRVEAGNTIYF
-	TRBV5-1	-	TRBJ1-6	TGCGCCAGCAGCTTGGAACAGGGCTGGAATTCACCCCTCCACTTT	CASSLEQGWNSPLHF
-	TRBV7-3	-	TRBJ1-1	TGTGCCAGCAGCGGGAACACTGAAGCTTTCTTT	CASSGNTEAFF
TRBD1	TRBV2	once	TRBJ1-6	TGTGCCAGCGGACAGGGGGTCCCCCATTCACCCCTCCACTTT	CASGQGVPHSPLHF
-	TRBV5-1	once	TRBJ2-7	TGCGCCAGCAGCTTTTTGGCTGACAGTTACGAGCAGTACTTC	CASSFLADSYEQYF
-	TRBV7-9	once	TRBJ1-2	TGTGCCAGCAGCTTAGCGGCCCTAGGGAACTATGGCTACACCTTC	CASSLAALGNYGYTF
TRBD2	TRBV11-2	-	TRBJ2-1	TGTGCCAGCAGTTACACTAGCGGGAACTACAATGAGCAGTTCTTC	CASSYTSGNYNEQFF
TRBD2	TRBV27	-	TRBJ2-5	TGTGCCAGCAGTTTATTCGCGGGGGTAGAAGAGACCCAGTACTTC	CASSLFAGVEETQYF
-	TRBV7-2	-	TRBJ2-3	TGTGCCAGCAGCTTAGGGCTAGAGGCAGATACGCAGTATTTT	CASSLGLEADTQYF
TRBD1	TRBV27	-	TRBJ1-5	TGTGCCAGCAGTTTCCGACAGGGTTGGAGCAATCAGCCCCAGCATTTT	CASSFRQGWSNQPQHF
-	TRBV30	-	TRBJ1-4	TGTGCCTGGAGTGCCCGGAACCTTAATGAAAAACTGTTTTTT	CAWSARNLNEKLFF
TRBD1	TRBV27	-	TRBJ1-5	TGTGCCAGCAGTCACAGGGGGTATAGCAATCAGCCCCAGCATTTT	CASSHRGYSNQPQHF
-	TRBV4-2	few	TRBJ1-3	TGTGCCAGCAGCCCAGGATCGGGGAACACCATATATTTT	CASSPGSGNTIYF
TRBD1	TRBV27	-	TRBJ2-1	TGTGCCAGCAGTTTTGGGACAGGGGACAATGAGCAGTTCTTC	CASSFGTGDNEQFF
-	TRBV27	once	TRBJ2-5	TGTGCCAGCAGTTCTCGACAGTTACAAGAGACCCAGTACTTC	CASSSRQLQETQYF
-	TRBV30	-	TRBJ1-1	TGTGCCTGGACCGGACAAACGAGCACTGAAGCTTTCTTT	CAWTGQTSTEAFF
-	TRBV13	-	TRBJ1-1	TGTGCCAGCAGCCCCCGGGACGGACGTCAAGCTTTCTTT	CASSPRDGRQAFF
-	TRBV6-5	few	TRBJ2-1	TGTGCCAGCAGTCGCGGTCCAAGGGCTGCGCTCCTCTTC	CASSRGPRAALLF
-	TRBV15	-	TRBJ2-1	TGTGCCACCAGCAGAGATAGAGGGAATGAGCAGTTCTTC	CATSRDRGNEQFF
TRBD1	TRBV6-6	-	TRBJ1-4	TGTGCCAGCACCACAGGGGGCAGACATGAAAAACTGTTTTTT	CASTTGGRHEKLFF
TRBD1	TRBV6-1	-	TRBJ2-3	TGTGCCAGCAGTGTGGACAGGGCCACAGATACGCAGTATTTT	CASSVDRATDTQYF
-	TRBV5-4	-	TRBJ1-3	TGTGCCAGCAGCTTGTCTACGGGACACGGAAACACCATATATTTT	CASSLSTGHGNTIYF
TRBD1	TRBV2	-	TRBJ1-5	TGTGCCAGCAGGACAGGGGGCGGACAGCCCCAGCATTTT	CASRTGGGQPQHF
-	TRBV5-4	-	TRBJ1-2	TGTGCCAGCAGCTTGGACCAGACAAACTATGGCTACACCTTC	CASSLDQTNYGYTF
TRBD1	TRBV5-1	once	TRBJ1-1	TGCGCCAGCAGCTTCGAGGGGGCGCCTATCACTGAAGCTTTCTTT	CASSFEGAPITEAFF
-	TRBV11-2	-	TRBJ2-7	TGTGCCAGCAGCTTACTCCAGGGAAGTGGGGAGCAGTACTTC	CASSLLQGSGEQYF
TRBD2	TRBV7-9	-	TRBJ2-3	TGTGCCAGCAGCTTGGGGACTAGCGGGAGAAAGGCAGATACGCAGTATTTT	CASSLGTSGRKADTQYF
TRBD1	TRBV5-8	-	TRBJ2-7	TGTGCCAGCAGCCTGGGACAGGGGGCCTACGAGCAGTACTTC	CASSLGQGAYEQYF
-	TRBV28	-	TRBJ1-3	TGTGCCAGCAGTTTGGAGGCTACTGGAAACACCATATATTTT	CASSLEATGNTIYF
TRBD1	TRBV30	-	TRBJ2-5	TGTGCCTGGAGTGGGGGACAGGGCCTAGAGACCCAGTACTTC	CAWSGGQGLETQYF
-	TRBV7-6	-	TRBJ1-1	TGTGCCAGCAGCTTAGGAACAGGGCAAACTGAAGCTTTCTTT	CASSLGTGQTEAFF
-	TRBV4-2	-	TRBJ1-4	TGTGCCAGCAGCCTTGGGGCAACTAATGAAAAACTGTTTTTT	CASSLGATNEKLFF
TRBD1	TRBV7-9	-	TRBJ1-3	TGTGCCAGCAGCTTCCCACGGGGACAGGGCGCCTTCTCTGGAAACACCATATATTTT	CASSFPRGQGAFSGNTIYF